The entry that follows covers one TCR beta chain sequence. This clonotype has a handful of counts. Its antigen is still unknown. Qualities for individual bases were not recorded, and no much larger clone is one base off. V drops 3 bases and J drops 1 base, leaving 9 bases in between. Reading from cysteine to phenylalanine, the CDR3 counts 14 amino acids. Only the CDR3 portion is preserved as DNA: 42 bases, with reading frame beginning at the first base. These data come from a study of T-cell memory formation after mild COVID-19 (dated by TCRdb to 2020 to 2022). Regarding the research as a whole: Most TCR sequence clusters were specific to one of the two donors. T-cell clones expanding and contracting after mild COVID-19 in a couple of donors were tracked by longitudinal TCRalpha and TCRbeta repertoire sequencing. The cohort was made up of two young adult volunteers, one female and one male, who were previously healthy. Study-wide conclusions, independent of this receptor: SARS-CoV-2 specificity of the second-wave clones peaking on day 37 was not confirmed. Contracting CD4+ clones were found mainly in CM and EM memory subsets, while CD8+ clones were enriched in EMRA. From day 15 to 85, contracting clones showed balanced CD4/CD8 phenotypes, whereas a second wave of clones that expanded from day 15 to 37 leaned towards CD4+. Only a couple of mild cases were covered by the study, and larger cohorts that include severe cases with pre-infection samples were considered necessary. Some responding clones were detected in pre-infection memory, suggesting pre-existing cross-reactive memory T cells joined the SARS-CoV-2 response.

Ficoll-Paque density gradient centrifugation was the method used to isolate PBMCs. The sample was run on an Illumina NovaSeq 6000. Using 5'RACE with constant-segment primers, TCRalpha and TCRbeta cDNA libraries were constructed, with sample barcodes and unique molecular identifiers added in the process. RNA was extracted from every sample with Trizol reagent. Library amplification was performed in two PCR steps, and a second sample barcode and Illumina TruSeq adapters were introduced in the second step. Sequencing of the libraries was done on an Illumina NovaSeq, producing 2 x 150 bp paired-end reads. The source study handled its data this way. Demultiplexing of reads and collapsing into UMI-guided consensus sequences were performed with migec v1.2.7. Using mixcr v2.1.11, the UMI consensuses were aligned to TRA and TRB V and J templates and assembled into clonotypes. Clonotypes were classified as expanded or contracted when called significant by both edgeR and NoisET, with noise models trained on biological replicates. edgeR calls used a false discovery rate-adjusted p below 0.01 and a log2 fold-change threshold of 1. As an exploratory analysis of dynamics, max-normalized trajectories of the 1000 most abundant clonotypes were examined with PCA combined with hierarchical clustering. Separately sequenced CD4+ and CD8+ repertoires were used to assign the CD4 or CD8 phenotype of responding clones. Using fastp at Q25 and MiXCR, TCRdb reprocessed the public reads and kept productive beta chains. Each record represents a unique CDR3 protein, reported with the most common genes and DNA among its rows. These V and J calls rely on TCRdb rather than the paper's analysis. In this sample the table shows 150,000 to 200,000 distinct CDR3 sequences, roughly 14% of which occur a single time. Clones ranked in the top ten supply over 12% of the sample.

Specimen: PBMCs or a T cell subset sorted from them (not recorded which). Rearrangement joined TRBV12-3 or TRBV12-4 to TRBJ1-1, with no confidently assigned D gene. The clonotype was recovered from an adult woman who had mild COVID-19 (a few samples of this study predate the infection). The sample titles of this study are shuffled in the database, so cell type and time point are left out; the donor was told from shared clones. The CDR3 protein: CASSFMQPNTEAFF. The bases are TGTGCCAGCAGTTTTATGCAGCCGAACACTGAAGCTTTCTTT.